This TCR beta chain was obtained from a study of blood T cell repertoires in COVID-19. Whole-study context: The cDNA or gDNA used as material had been derived from T cells, B-cell-depleted T cells, or PBMCs.

Repertoires were generated with immunoSEQ multiplex PCR, while TCRdb's copy carries only in-frame clones and drops some. The sample lists some 200,000 clones; roughly 86% were seen once. The CDR3 extends over 15 amino acids. CDR1 and CDR2 from the germline V gene are SNHLY and FYNNEI. V lost 6 bases and J lost 3; bases outside the gene matches: 7. The J gene is TRBJ2-3, the V gene TRBV2; 9 nucleotides agree with TRBD1. The origin of this receptor is a man in his 70s with acute or convalescent COVID-19. The sample was peripheral blood. CDR3 protein: CASSYTGQGTDTQYF. In DNA form, the CDR3 reads TGTGCCAGCAGCTATACGGGACAGGGAACAGATACGCAGTATTTT.